Listed below are T cell receptor beta chains from one sample, sequenced in a study of Graves' ophthalmopathy and Graves' hyperthyroidism. TCRdb redid the calling of the multiplex PCR reads with MiXCR, one entry per CDR3 protein. The data show about 1.1 million distinct CDR3 sequences, about two fifths seen once. Sequencing was carried out using peripheral blood or thyroid tissue (not recorded which). Receptors originate from an adult man with Graves' hyperthyroidism. Both conserved end residues are part of each CDR3. Fields, in order: D gene, J gene, clone size, V gene, CDR3 DNA, CDR3 protein. A D gene is named only where the DNA matches it firmly. Size is omitted from some rows. Given values are once, few, many or a class for expanded clones.

D gene: TRBD1; J gene: TRBJ2-7; clone size: few; V gene: TRBV14; CDR3 DNA: TGTGCCAGCAGCCTGCAAGGACAGGGGAAGTACGAGCAGTACTTC; CDR3 protein: CASSLQGQGKYEQYF
D gene: .; J gene: TRBJ1-1; clone size: .; V gene: TRBV6-5; CDR3 DNA: TGTGCCAGCACCATGGGGGGTTCGGGCACTGAAGCTTTCTTT; CDR3 protein: CASTMGGSGTEAFF
D gene: .; J gene: TRBJ1-1; clone size: few; V gene: TRBV7-3; CDR3 DNA: TGTGCCAGCAGCTTAGACGGGCGGGCTGAAGCTTTCTTT; CDR3 protein: CASSLDGRAEAFF
D gene: TRBD2; J gene: TRBJ2-5; clone size: many; V gene: TRBV29-1; CDR3 DNA: TGCAGCGTTAGCTGGCCCGAGCGGGGGCAGTACCAAGAGACCCAGTACTTC; CDR3 protein: CSVSWPERGQYQETQYF
D gene: TRBD2; J gene: TRBJ2-7; clone size: .; V gene: TRBV2; CDR3 DNA: TGTGCCAGCAATTGGCGGGGGGGACCCTACGAGCAGTACTTC; CDR3 protein: CASNWRGGPYEQYF
D gene: TRBD1; J gene: TRBJ1-6; clone size: few; V gene: TRBV27; CDR3 DNA: TGTGCCAGCAGTCTCCGGGACAGCCATTCACCCCTCCACTTT; CDR3 protein: CASSLRDSHSPLHF
D gene: .; J gene: TRBJ1-1; clone size: many; V gene: TRBV2; CDR3 DNA: TGTGCCAGCAGTGAGGGGGGGCGGGGTAACACTGAAGCTTTCTTT; CDR3 protein: CASSEGGRGNTEAFF
D gene: .; J gene: TRBJ1-1; clone size: .; V gene: TRBV10-3; CDR3 DNA: TGTGCCATCAGTGAAGTGGGCCGGAGTAACACTGAAGCTTTCTTT; CDR3 protein: CAISEVGRSNTEAFF
D gene: .; J gene: TRBJ1-2; clone size: few; V gene: TRBV12-3/TRBV12-4; CDR3 DNA: TGTGCCAGCAGTTTAGCGCCCAGAGACTATGGCCACACCTTC; CDR3 protein: CASSLAPRDYGHTF
D gene: TRBD1; J gene: TRBJ2-7; clone size: many; V gene: TRBV29-1; CDR3 DNA: TGCAGCGTTGAAGATAGGACAGGGGTATACGAGCAGTACTTC; CDR3 protein: CSVEDRTGVYEQYF
D gene: .; J gene: TRBJ1-5; clone size: many; V gene: TRBV7-2; CDR3 DNA: TGTGCCAGCAGCTTAGTTGGTCAGCTGGGGAGCAATCAGCCCCAGCATTTT; CDR3 protein: CASSLVGQLGSNQPQHF
D gene: .; J gene: TRBJ2-7; clone size: many; V gene: TRBV24-1; CDR3 DNA: TGTGCCACCAGTGATTCCCCAGACTCCTACGAGCAGTACTTC; CDR3 protein: CATSDSPDSYEQYF
D gene: .; J gene: TRBJ2-5; clone size: many; V gene: TRBV6-1; CDR3 DNA: TGTGCCAGCAGTGCCCGGGACTCAGAAGCAGAGACCCAGTACTTC; CDR3 protein: CASSARDSEAETQYF
D gene: TRBD1; J gene: TRBJ1-4; clone size: .; V gene: TRBV7-9; CDR3 DNA: TGTGCCAGCAGCCGCGGACAGGGGCCCGATAATGAAAAACTGTTTTTT; CDR3 protein: CASSRGQGPDNEKLFF
D gene: .; J gene: TRBJ2-7; clone size: many; V gene: TRBV7-9; CDR3 DNA: TGTGCCAGCAGCTCCACCGACAGATCCTACGAGCAGTACTTC; CDR3 protein: CASSSTDRSYEQYF
D gene: TRBD1; J gene: TRBJ1-5; clone size: .; V gene: TRBV20-1; CDR3 DNA: TGCAGTGCAGACTCCGGACAGGGGGCCCTTCAGCCCCAGCATTTT; CDR3 protein: CSADSGQGALQPQHF
D gene: .; J gene: TRBJ1-5; clone size: many; V gene: TRBV19; CDR3 DNA: TGTGCCAGTAGACAGGGATCTCGCAATCAGCCCCAGCATTTT; CDR3 protein: CASRQGSRNQPQHF
D gene: .; J gene: TRBJ2-7; clone size: many; V gene: TRBV7-9; CDR3 DNA: TGTGCCAGCAGCTTAGATCAGGGTTACTACGAGCAGTACTTC; CDR3 protein: CASSLDQGYYEQYF
D gene: .; J gene: TRBJ1-2; clone size: .; V gene: TRBV10-3; CDR3 DNA: TGTGCCATCAGTGTTAGGGGCTATGGCTACACCTTC; CDR3 protein: CAISVRGYGYTF
D gene: .; J gene: TRBJ1-5; clone size: .; V gene: TRBV2; CDR3 DNA: TGTGCCAGCATTGGAGGGGTTCAGCCCCAGCATTTT; CDR3 protein: CASIGGVQPQHF
D gene: .; J gene: TRBJ2-5; clone size: .; V gene: TRBV7-2; CDR3 DNA: TGTGCCAGCAGCTTAGTAGTAGTGGCACAGTACTTC; CDR3 protein: CASSLVVVAQYF
D gene: TRBD1; J gene: TRBJ1-2; clone size: few; V gene: TRBV7-2; CDR3 DNA: TGTGCCAGCAGTGAGGGACAGCAACCCTATGGCTACACCTTC; CDR3 protein: CASSEGQQPYGYTF
D gene: .; J gene: TRBJ1-6; clone size: many; V gene: TRBV4-3; CDR3 DNA: TGCGCCAGCAGCCAGGTCACCGGGAGGATGAATTCACCCCTCCACTTT; CDR3 protein: CASSQVTGRMNSPLHF
D gene: TRBD1; J gene: TRBJ1-2; clone size: .; V gene: TRBV12-3/TRBV12-4; CDR3 DNA: TGTGCCAGCAGCCAGGAGGCCGGGACAGGGGGCGGTGGCTACACCTTC; CDR3 protein: CASSQEAGTGGGGYTF
D gene: .; J gene: TRBJ2-7; clone size: .; V gene: TRBV9; CDR3 DNA: TGTGCCAGCGGATCGGGACCCTACGAGCAGTACTTC; CDR3 protein: CASGSGPYEQYF
D gene: .; J gene: TRBJ2-2; clone size: .; V gene: TRBV14; CDR3 DNA: TGTGCCAGCAGCCAAGTATTGGGGAGGAACACCGGGGAGCTGTTTTTT; CDR3 protein: CASSQVLGRNTGELFF
D gene: TRBD2; J gene: TRBJ2-5; clone size: few; V gene: TRBV7-2; CDR3 DNA: TGTGCCAGCAGCTTGGGGCTGGGCGGGGGGGTCGCTGAGACCCAGTACTTC; CDR3 protein: CASSLGLGGGVAETQYF
D gene: .; J gene: TRBJ1-5; clone size: .; V gene: TRBV12-3/TRBV12-4; CDR3 DNA: TGTGCCAGCAGTTTAAAGGGGCCGCGGCCCCAGCATTTT; CDR3 protein: CASSLKGPRPQHF
D gene: TRBD1; J gene: TRBJ1-4; clone size: .; V gene: TRBV29-1; CDR3 DNA: TGCAGCGTCGTGGACAGGGGGCATGAAAAACTGTTTTTT; CDR3 protein: CSVVDRGHEKLFF
D gene: .; J gene: TRBJ2-7; clone size: many; V gene: TRBV29-1; CDR3 DNA: TGCAGCGTTGGGCTAGACCGACCCTACGAGCAGTACTTC; CDR3 protein: CSVGLDRPYEQYF
D gene: TRBD1; J gene: TRBJ2-7; clone size: .; V gene: TRBV12-3/TRBV12-4; CDR3 DNA: TGTGCCAGCAGTTTGAACAGGGGTCCAGGCTACGAGCAGTACTTC; CDR3 protein: CASSLNRGPGYEQYF
D gene: .; J gene: TRBJ1-2; clone size: .; V gene: TRBV29-1; CDR3 DNA: TGCAGCGTTGAAGTTAGCGGGAATCCTAACTATGGCTACACCTTC; CDR3 protein: CSVEVSGNPNYGYTF
D gene: TRBD1; J gene: TRBJ1-5; clone size: many; V gene: TRBV7-2; CDR3 DNA: TGTGCCAGCAGCTTAGCCGACAGGGGTTATGGCAATCAGCCCCAGCATTTT; CDR3 protein: CASSLADRGYGNQPQHF
D gene: .; J gene: TRBJ1-5; clone size: few; V gene: TRBV6-2/TRBV6-3; CDR3 DNA: TGTGCCAGCAGTAACAGGGCTCTTCAGCCCCAGCATTTT; CDR3 protein: CASSNRALQPQHF
D gene: TRBD2; J gene: TRBJ2-5; clone size: .; V gene: TRBV29-1; CDR3 DNA: TGCAGCGTGGGCCTAGCGGCAAAAGAGACCCAGTACTTC; CDR3 protein: CSVGLAAKETQYF
D gene: .; J gene: TRBJ1-1; clone size: .; V gene: TRBV25-1; CDR3 DNA: TGTGCCAGCGTGGCAGGGACCATGAACACTGAAGCTTTCTTT; CDR3 protein: CASVAGTMNTEAFF
D gene: .; J gene: TRBJ2-7; clone size: many; V gene: TRBV13; CDR3 DNA: TGTGCCAGCAGCGTCGGGCGGCTCAACTACGAGCAGTACTTC; CDR3 protein: CASSVGRLNYEQYF
D gene: TRBD2; J gene: TRBJ2-2; clone size: .; V gene: TRBV7-2; CDR3 DNA: TGTGCCAGCAGAAGAATGACTAGCGGCACCGGGGAGCTGTTTTTT; CDR3 protein: CASRRMTSGTGELFF
D gene: .; J gene: TRBJ2-2; clone size: .; V gene: TRBV29-1; CDR3 DNA: TGCAGCGTTCGGGGTGTGCAGGGGAACACCGGGGAGCTGTTTTTT; CDR3 protein: CSVRGVQGNTGELFF
D gene: TRBD2; J gene: TRBJ2-7; clone size: many; V gene: TRBV20-1; CDR3 DNA: TGCAGTGCTATTGGGACTAGCAGGTCCTACGAGCAGTACTTC; CDR3 protein: CSAIGTSRSYEQYF
D gene: .; J gene: TRBJ2-7; clone size: many; V gene: TRBV2; CDR3 DNA: TGTGCCAGCCAACTTTCCCAGAGCTACGAGCAGTACTTC; CDR3 protein: CASQLSQSYEQYF